One sample yielded the 32 T cell receptor beta chains listed below, sequenced in a study of radiotherapy plus CTLA-4 blockade in lung cancer. TCRdb's table, derived via immunoSEQ multiplex PCR, lists solely in-frame clones and lacks some. The sample contains about 67,000 clones, around 69% of which appear only once. Specimen: peripheral blood, collected from a patient treated with radiotherapy plus ipilimumab. The receptors were sampled from a human donor with non-small cell lung cancer whose response to radiotherapy plus ipilimumab could not be evaluated. Some clones in this sample may be carry-over from other donors' samples.

The chain carries TRBV5-1 and TRBJ2-7, with 7 bases identical to TRBD1. CDR3 length: 15 residues. The V gene end was trimmed by 1 base and the J gene end by 0 bases; junction bases not matched to a gene: 4. Germline CDR1 SGHRS, CDR2 YFSETQ. The CDR3 protein is CASSLSGTVSYEQYF. The CDR3 region has the DNA TGCGCCAGCAGCTTGTCCGGGACAGTCTCCTACGAGCAGTACTTC.

CDR3 residues: CASSFRRDSEAFF. The CDR3 DNA sequence: TGTGCCAGCAGCTTTAGGAGGGACTCTGAAGCTTTCTTT. The chain uses TRBV7-8 and TRBJ1-1, with a tentative D call TRBD1 (5 bases). From germline, CDR1 is SGHVS and CDR2 FQNEAQ. This CDR3 is 13 amino acids long. V lost 3 bases to trimming and J lost 6 bases, with 11 bases between them.

The chain couples TRBV7-2 to TRBJ2-5; TRBD1 might be the D (6 bases). The germline V gene has CDR1 SGHTA and CDR2 FQGNSA. The CDR3 runs 13 residues. V was trimmed by 5 bases and J by 4 bases, leaving 11 bases between them. The DNA of the CDR3 is TGTGCCAGCAGCCCAGGGACACGAGAGACCCAGTACTTC. Translating gives CASSPGTRETQYF. The complete variable domain, with remaining parts taken from reference TRBV7-2 and TRBJ2-5, reads GAGVSQSPSNKVTEKGKDVELRCDPISGHTALYWYRQSLGQGLEFLIYFQGNSAPDKSGLPSDRFSAERTGGSVSTLTIQRTQQEDSAVYLCASSPGTRETQYFGPGTRLLVL.

The chain couples TRBV5-1 to TRBJ1-2; 8 positions agree with TRBD1. V shed 4 bases and J 1 base; nucleotides not matched to a gene: 3. Germline CDR1 reads SGHRS; CDR2 reads YFSETQ. This CDR3 has 14 residues. The CDR3 spells CASSVTGDNYGYTF. For the CDR3, the DNA is TGCGCCAGCAGCGTGACAGGGGATAACTATGGCTACACCTTC.

Here the CDR3 DNA reads TGTGCCAGTTTTGGGACAGGAGAGACCCAGTACTTC. Translation gives CASFGTGETQYF. The chain links TRBV6-5 to TRBJ2-5, with 8 bases matching TRBD1. CDR1 MNHEY and CDR2 SVGAGI come from the germline V gene. V shed 9 bases and J 4 bases; nucleotides not matched to a gene: 4. The CDR3 runs 12 residues.

This rearrangement joins TRBV28 to TRBJ2-7; D is possibly TRBD2 (7 bases). The germline V and J ends were trimmed by 4 bases and 2 bases, with 15 bases remaining between them. The CDR3 has 15 amino acids. Germline loops: CDR1 MDHEN, CDR2 SYDVKM. This CDR3 reads CASSSGGPSTYEQYF. CDR3 nucleotides: TGTGCCAGCAGTTCCGGGGGGCCCTCAACCTACGAGCAGTACTTC.

This rearrangement joins TRBV5-1 to TRBJ2-5; 10 nucleotides agree with TRBD2. The CDR3 covers 16 residues. Trimming took 0 bases from V and 1 from J; bases not matched to a gene: 3. The germline V gene has CDR1 SGHRS and CDR2 YFSETQ. In nucleotides, the CDR3 is TGCGCCAGCAGCTTGGCGGTAGCGGGGGGCCAAGAGACCCAGTACTTC. Translating gives CASSLAVAGGQETQYF.

V gene TRBV30 combines with J gene TRBJ1-4, with D maybe TRBD1 (5 bases). The CDR3 length is 13 residues. V lost 7 bases and J 7 bases, leaving 16 bases between the germline ends. Germline-derived CDR1 and CDR2 are GTSNPN and SVGIG (reference sequence). The CDR3 loop is CAFAGGAREKLFF. The CDR3 nucleotides read TGTGCCTTTGCGGGGGGTGCTCGTGAAAAACTGTTTTTT.

The rearrangement uses TRBV5-1 and TRBJ1-1; no firm D call. The CDR3 loop spans 12 amino acids. The V and J ends lost 3 bases and 8 bases respectively, with 11 bases between them. The V gene's germline CDR1 is SGHRS and CDR2 YFSETQ. CDR3 loop: CASSSDTPEAFF. CDR3 in DNA: TGCGCCAGCAGCTCCGACACCCCCGAAGCTTTCTTT.

V usage is TRBV7-3 and J usage is TRBJ2-1; no firm D call. V was shortened by 2 bases and J by 0 bases, with 5 bases between the two germline ends. Looked up from germline, CDR1 is SGHTA and CDR2 is FQGTGA. There are 14 residues in the CDR3. Here the CDR3 reads CASSLGSSYNEQFF. The DNA of the CDR3 is TGTGCCAGCAGCTTAGGCAGCTCCTACAATGAGCAGTTCTTC.

The J gene is TRBJ1-3, the V gene TRBV5-4; D is unclear. V lost 4 bases, J lost 0 bases, and 14 bases lay in between. There are 16 residues in the CDR3. Per germline, CDR1 SGHNT and CDR2 YYREEE (reference sequence). In DNA form, the CDR3 reads TGTGCCAGCAGCCTAGCCGGGCCCACCTCTGGAAACACCATATATTTT. It specifies CASSLAGPTSGNTIYF. Full variable domain (missing parts from reference TRBV5-4 and TRBJ1-3): ETGVTQSPTHLIKTRGQQVTLRCSSQSGHNTVSWYQQALGQGPQFIFQYYREEENGRGNFPPRFSGLQFPNYSSELNVNALELDDSALYLCASSLAGPTSGNTIYFGEGSWLTVV.

The chain links TRBV9 to TRBJ2-3; the D gene is possibly TRBD2 (5 bases). V lost 3 bases and J 6 bases, leaving 11 bases between the germline ends. The CDR3 extends over 13 amino acids. Germline V gene sequence: CDR1 SGDLS, CDR2 YYNGEE. CDR3 amino acids: CASSGGLSDTQYF. In DNA form, the CDR3 reads TGTGCCAGCAGCGGAGGACTGTCTGATACGCAGTATTTT. Full variable domain (outside the CDR3, taken from reference TRBV9 and TRBJ2-3): DSGVTQTPKHLITATGQRVTLRCSPRSGDLSVYWYQQSLDQGLQFLIQYYNGEERAKGNILERFSAQQFPDLHSELNLSSLELGDSALYFCASSGGLSDTQYFGPGTRLTVL.

This clone is a singleton in its sample. The V gene is TRBV6-5, the J gene TRBJ2-2; maybe TRBD2 (6 bases). The CDR3 consists of 16 residues. Trimming shortened V by 1 base and J by 2 bases, and 11 bases separated the two germline ends. CDR1 and CDR2 from the germline V gene are MNHEY and SVGAGI. The CDR3 DNA reads as TGTGCCAGCAGTTACTGGGGCGGGATAAACACCGGGGAGCTGTTTTTT. It specifies CASSYWGGINTGELFF.

The gene calls are TRBV9 and TRBJ2-1; D unresolved. Trimming removed 4 bases from V and 6 bases from J, with 17 bases in between. Per the germline V gene, CDR1 is SGDLS and CDR2 is YYNGEE. The CDR3 totals 15 residues. The DNA for the CDR3 is TGTGCCAGCAGCCCCCTGGGCCCTCTGGGCAATGAGCAGTTCTTC. It translates to CASSPLGPLGNEQFF.

The chain carries TRBV6-1 and TRBJ1-1, with D tentatively TRBD1 (5 bases). Germline CDR1 is MNHNS and CDR2 is SASEGT. V dropped 10 bases and J dropped 4 bases, with 13 bases sitting between them. This CDR3 has 12 residues. CDR3 amino acids: CATSGGATEAFF. CDR3 sequence (DNA): TGTGCCACCTCGGGGGGTGCCACTGAAGCTTTCTTT.

V usage is TRBV11-3 and J usage is TRBJ2-1, with D hard to call. Germline loops: CDR1 SGHNT, CDR2 YENEEA. This CDR3 comprises 16 residues. Trimming cost V 2 bases and J 0 bases, with 11 bases left between them. CDR3 loop: CASSLYATSSYNEQFF. CDR3 in DNA: TGTGCCAGCAGCTTATACGCCACGAGCTCCTACAATGAGCAGTTCTTC.

This clone was recorded a few times. The rearrangement joins TRBV29-1 to TRBJ1-2; 7 nucleotides match TRBD1. The ends lost 7 bases at V and 3 bases at J; junction bases unmatched: 2. The CDR3 runs 11 residues. Germline CDR1 reads SQVTM; CDR2 reads ANQGSEA. Written as DNA, the CDR3 is TGCAGCGCAGGACAGGACTATGGCTACACCTTC. Protein: CSAGQDYGYTF.

The rearrangement links TRBV13 to TRBJ2-5; D remains unclear. The CDR3 runs to 15 residues. Germline CDR1 reads PRHDT; CDR2 reads FYEKMQ (reference sequence). Trimming removed 0 bases at V and 3 bases at J, with 11 bases between. CDR3 residues: CASSLGRVLEETQYF. CDR3 DNA sequence: TGTGCCAGCAGCTTAGGCCGGGTATTGGAAGAGACCCAGTACTTC. The full variable domain, with the rest looked up from reference TRBV13 and TRBJ2-5, is AAGVIQSPRHLIKEKRETATLKCYPIPRHDTVYWYQQGPGQDPQFLISFYEKMQSDKGSIPDRFSAQQFSDYHSELNMSSLELGDSALYFCASSLGRVLEETQYFGPGTRLLVL.

The chain carries TRBV30 and TRBJ2-3; no firm D call. CDR3 size: 13 residues. Trimming removed 2 bases at V and 2 bases at J, with 8 bases between. Germline loops: CDR1 GTSNPN, CDR2 SVGIG (reference sequence). For the CDR3, the DNA is TGTGCCTGGAGTCTGGGCTTCACAGATACGCAGTATTTT. This sequence encodes CAWSLGFTDTQYF. Together with reference TRBV30 and TRBJ2-3, the CDR3 gives the full variable domain: SQTIHQWPATLVQPVGSPLSLECTVEGTSNPNLYWYRQAAGRGLQLLFYSVGIGQISSEVPQNLSASRPQDRQFILSSKKLLLSDSGFYLCAWSLGFTDTQYFGPGTRLTVL.

The rearrangement joins TRBV4-1 to TRBJ1-5; D is unresolved. This CDR3 is built from 15 residues. Trimming pared 1 base from V and 2 bases from J, leaving 9 bases between. Germline V gene lookup returns CDR1 MGHRA and CDR2 YSYEKL. The CDR3 coding sequence is TGCGCCAGCAGCCAAGGAGGGAATGGCAATCAGCCCCAGCATTTT. It yields the protein CASSQGGNGNQPQHF.

The chain employs TRBV9 and TRBJ2-7; a weak D match, TRBD2 (6 bases). Germline V gene sequence: CDR1 SGDLS, CDR2 YYNGEE. V was cut by 0 bases and J by 5 bases, with 12 bases left in between. The CDR3 runs to 14 residues. This CDR3 reads CASSVARASDEQYF. CDR3 DNA sequence: TGTGCCAGCAGCGTAGCTAGGGCTAGCGACGAGCAGTACTTC.

The chain employs TRBV6-4 and TRBJ1-6, with D possibly TRBD1 on 5 matching bases. V dropped 4 bases and J dropped 7 bases, with 11 bases sitting between them. The CDR3 sequence is 14 residues long. Per the germline V gene, CDR1 is MRHNA and CDR2 is SNTAGT. CDR3 loop: CASSGDSQNSPLHF. CDR3 DNA sequence: TGTGCCAGCAGTGGAGACAGCCAGAATTCACCCCTCCACTTT.

CDR3: CASSEAYRVAGELFF. CDR3 DNA: TGTGCCAGCAGCGAAGCTTACAGGGTGGCCGGGGAGCTGTTTTTT. The chain employs TRBV7-6 and TRBJ2-2; D may be TRBD1 (6 bases). The CDR3 extends over 15 amino acids. Germline CDR1 and CDR2: SGHVS and FNYEAQ. The V end was cut by 5 bases, the J end by 6 bases, with 16 bases between.

The chain combines TRBV6-1 with TRBJ1-2; 10 bases line up with TRBD1. The junction had 6 bases not matched to a gene; V was cut back by 6 bases and J by 8 bases. The V gene's germline CDR1 is MNHNS and CDR2 SASEGT. The CDR3 sequence is 13 residues long. The CDR3 region is CASSVDRGRGYTF. The CDR3 region has the DNA TGTGCCAGCAGCGTCGACAGGGGGCGCGGCTACACCTTC.

This sequence joins TRBV7-2 and TRBJ2-2; a possible D gene is TRBD1 (7 bases). V lost 3 bases, J lost 5 bases, and 10 bases lay in between. Germline values: CDR1 SGHTA, CDR2 FQGNSA. This CDR3 contains 14 residues. The CDR3, as DNA: TGTGCCAGCAGCTTCCAGGGGGGAACCGGGGAGCTGTTTTTT. Residues: CASSFQGGTGELFF.

In this sample, this clone turned up a few times. The J gene is TRBJ1-1, the V gene TRBV18, with unresolved D. CDR3 length: 11 residues. V lost 4 bases and J lost 8, with 8 bases in between. Germline CDR1 is KGHSH and CDR2 is LQKENI. CDR3 residues: CASSRETEAFF. The CDR3 DNA is TGTGCCAGCTCACGAGAGACAGAAGCTTTCTTT. The full variable domain, completed using reference TRBV18 and TRBJ1-1, is NAGVMQNPRHLVRRRGQEARLRCSPMKGHSHVYWYRQLPEEGLKFMVYLQKENIIDESGMPKERFSAEFPKEGPSILRIQQVVRGDSAAYFCASSRETEAFFGQGTRLTVV.

This chain joins TRBV29-1 and TRBJ2-7; TRBD1 agrees at 8 bases. Germline V gene lookup returns CDR1 SQVTM and CDR2 ANQGSEA. The CDR3 loop spans 15 amino acids. V shed 2 bases, J shed 3 bases, and the junction held 9 bases outside the gene matches. The CDR3 protein is CSVEIPDRGVYEQYF. CDR3 DNA sequence: TGCAGCGTTGAAATCCCCGACAGGGGAGTCTACGAGCAGTACTTC.

V is TRBV28 and J is TRBJ2-7, with a tentative D call TRBD1 (5 bases). This CDR3 is built from 15 residues. CDR1 and CDR2 from the germline V gene are MDHEN and SYDVKM. Trimming stripped 6 bases from V and 0 bases from J, with 15 bases between. CDR3 DNA: TGTGCCAGCAGGACTCCGGAAGGGGTCTCCTACGAGCAGTACTTC. It specifies CASRTPEGVSYEQYF.

The chain links TRBV7-2 to TRBJ2-1; TRBD1 matches at 9 bases. Germline lookup yields CDR1 SGHTA and CDR2 FQGNSA. This CDR3 is built from 15 residues. The V gene end was trimmed by 5 bases and the J gene end by 4 bases; junction bases not matched to a gene: 6. The CDR3 region is CASSSRDRVYNEQFF. The CDR3 DNA reads TGTGCCAGCAGCAGCCGGGACAGGGTTTACAATGAGCAGTTCTTC.

The chain uses TRBV10-3 and TRBJ1-2, with a weak D call TRBD1 (6 bases). Deletions cut 0 bases from V and 7 bases from J, with 12 bases between. CDR3 size: 14 residues. The germline V gene encodes CDR1 ENHRY and CDR2 SYGVKD. The CDR3 spells CAISESGASGGYTF. As DNA, the CDR3 is TGTGCCATCAGTGAGTCGGGGGCGTCGGGTGGCTACACCTTC.

This clone is termed medium-sized (0.01 to 0.1%). The chain joins TRBV28 to TRBJ2-7; the match to TRBD1 covers 9 bases. The CDR3 consists of 16 residues. The germline V gene has CDR1 MDHEN and CDR2 SYDVKM. The ends lost 4 bases at V and 9 bases at J; junction bases unmatched: 16. CDR3 amino acids: CASSSGDRDREPRQYF. The CDR3 region has the DNA TGTGCCAGCAGTTCCGGCGACCGGGACAGGGAGCCGCGGCAGTACTTC.

CDR3 coding DNA: TGTGCCAGCAGCCAGTCAGGGCCTTTAAACATTCAGTACTTC. The encoded protein is CASSQSGPLNIQYF. The V and J genes are TRBV11-2 and TRBJ2-4; tentative D call: TRBD1 (5 bases). The germline CDR1 and CDR2 sequences are SGHAT and FQNNGV. Between the trimmed V and J ends, which lost 5 bases and 6 bases, there was a span of 14 bases. The CDR3 is made up of 14 amino acids.